This T cell receptor beta chain was obtained from a study of early T cells in non-severe SARS-CoV-2 infection. Study information: The authors sequenced bulk RNA from unsorted whole blood, leaving chains unpaired.

Trimming took 6 bases from V and 6 from J, leaving 20 bases between them. CDR3 size: 15 residues. TCRdb independently ran MiXCR on the 5' RACE reads; one entry per CDR3 protein. The sample has about 56,000 distinct CDR3 sequences; around 15% are singletons. This clonotype was seen a handful of times. This receptor was obtained from an adult who was a healthcare worker with PCR-confirmed SARS-CoV-2 infection or an uninfected control (not recorded which). V is TRBV12-3 or TRBV12-4 and J is TRBJ1-1; D might be TRBD1 (5 bases). The starting material was whole blood, obtained at baseline. CDR3 in DNA: TGTGCCAGCAGCCGCGGACATTTTGGTTTTTCTGAAGCTTTCTTT. Its translation is CASSRGHFGFSEAFF.